The 7 T cell receptor beta chains given below trace back to one sample, sequenced in a study of response to subunit inactivated influenza vaccine. TCRdb called the RT-PCR reads again in MiXCR, with one record for every CDR3 protein. The sample holds roughly 460,000 distinct CDR3 sequences, approximately 10% seen once. This material consisted of PBMCs from blood, taken 35 to 45 days after vaccination. The source is a man in his fifties or sixties who received an inactivated influenza vaccine.

This clonotype was found many times. This chain uses TRBV7-2 with TRBJ2-3; TRBD2 matches 8 bases. Germline-derived CDR1 and CDR2 are SGHTA and FQGNSA. This CDR3 is built from 17 residues. Unmatched junction bases numbered 20, after V lost 6 bases and J lost 9 bases. CDR3 sequence: CASRHPALAGRSQTQYF. CDR3 nucleotide sequence: TGTGCCAGCAGACACCCGGCCTTAGCGGGAAGATCCCAAACGCAGTATTTT.

This clonotype has just a few counts. V gene TRBV20-1 combines with J gene TRBJ2-1; TRBD1 might be the D (7 bases). CDR3 length: 15 residues. V dropped 5 bases and J dropped 7 bases, with 21 bases sitting between them. Germline CDR1 and CDR2: DFQATT and SNEGSKA (reference sequence). For the CDR3, the DNA is TGCAGTGCTCCAAAGGACCAGGGGGGTTCGAATGAGCAGTTCTTC. As protein: CSAPKDQGGSNEQFF.

This clonotype was seen ten or more times. J is TRBJ2-3 and V is TRBV20-1, with 12 bases identical to TRBD2. Losses at the gene ends were 7 bases for V and 4 bases for J; bases not matched to a gene: 12. CDR1 DFQATT and CDR2 SNEGSKA come from the germline V gene (reference sequence). The CDR3 is 16 residues long. This CDR3 is CSVRPLAGGPPDTQYF. The CDR3 DNA follows: TGCAGTGTACGACCGCTAGCGGGAGGGCCTCCAGATACGCAGTATTTT.

V usage is TRBV6-6 and J usage is TRBJ2-2; D gene unclear. CDR3 length: 13 residues. V shed 6 bases and J shed 6 bases, with 11 bases lying between them. Germline V gives CDR1 MNHNY, CDR2 SVGAGI (reference sequence). This chain's CDR3 is CASSSISSGELFF. DNA of the CDR3: TGTGCCAGCAGCTCCATTTCGTCCGGGGAGCTGTTTTTT.

This clonotype was recorded a few times. The chain joins TRBV4-3 to TRBJ1-4; no reliable D call. Trimming cost V 1 base and J 5 bases, with 14 bases left between them. The V gene's germline CDR1 is LGHNA and CDR2 YSLEER. The CDR3 is 16 amino acids. Written as DNA, the CDR3 is TGCGCCAGCAGCCAAGGAACCGCGGGGATAAATGAAAAACTGTTTTTT. Amino acid sequence: CASSQGTAGINEKLFF.

Many counts were recorded for this clonotype. The rearrangement uses TRBV7-2 and TRBJ1-1, with 8 bases fitting TRBD1. CDR1 and CDR2 (germline): SGHTA, FQGNSA. V gave up 1 base and J gave up 5 bases; unmatched junction bases: 6. The CDR3 covers 15 residues. The CDR3 is CASSLDRGFGTEAFF. DNA for the CDR3: TGTGCCAGCAGCTTAGACAGGGGGTTTGGGACTGAAGCTTTCTTT.

This clonotype was detected many times. V gene TRBV18 combines with J gene TRBJ2-5, with a possible D match to TRBD2 (5 bases). V was trimmed by 8 bases and J by 0 bases, leaving 10 bases between them. The length of the CDR3 is 13 residues. Germline assignment: CDR1 KGHSH and CDR2 LQKENI. The CDR3 is CASSPGNQETQYF. The DNA of the CDR3 is TGTGCCAGCAGTCCCGGGAACCAAGAGACCCAGTACTTC.